Described below is a single T cell receptor (beta chain) sequence and its context. Its antigen is not identified. This sample was included in a study of human CD8 memory T cell subsets. Study results and caveats: The chains that were sequenced in this study were only T cell receptor beta chains.

UMI-labeled 5' RACE was used to make TCR beta libraries. Original processing methods: Each TCR beta library held between about 2,800 and 20,000 functional CDR3 beta clonotypes. TCRdb reanalyzed the 5' RACE reads and collapses them to one entry per CDR3 protein, without DNA. These V and J calls rely on TCRdb rather than the paper's analysis. The sample has 5,000 to 7,500 distinct CDR3 sequences. CDR3 length equals 13 residues. CDR1 SNHLY and CDR2 FYNNEI come from the germline V gene. The source is a human donor in good health. V usage is TRBV2 and J usage is TRBJ2-1. Material for sequencing was CD8+ effector memory T cells (TEM) sorted from PBMCs. The subset here: effector memory CD8 T cells, CCR7- CD45RO+ CD95+. CDR3 amino acids: CASSFTEYNEQFF. The variable domain in full, completed from reference TRBV2 and TRBJ2-1, reads EPEVTQTPSHQVTQMGQEVILRCVPISNHLYFYWYRQILGQKVEFLVSFYNNEISEKSEIFDDQFSVERPDGSNFTLKIRSTKLEDSAMYFCASSFTEYNEQFFGPGTRLTVL.